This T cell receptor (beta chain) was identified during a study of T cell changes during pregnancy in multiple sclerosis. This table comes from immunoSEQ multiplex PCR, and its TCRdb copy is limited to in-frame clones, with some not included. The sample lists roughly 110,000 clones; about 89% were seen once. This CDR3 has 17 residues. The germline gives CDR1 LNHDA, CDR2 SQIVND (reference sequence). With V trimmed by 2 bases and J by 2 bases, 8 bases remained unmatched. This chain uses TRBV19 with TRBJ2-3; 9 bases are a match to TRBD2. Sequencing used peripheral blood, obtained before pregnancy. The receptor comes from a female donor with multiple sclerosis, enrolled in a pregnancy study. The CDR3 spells CASSILAGKAPTDTQYF. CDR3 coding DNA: TGTGCCAGTAGTATACTAGCGGGAAAAGCACCCACAGATACGCAGTATTTT.